This T cell receptor beta chain was documented in a study of control samples from healthy donors and cancer patients. There are 11 residues in the CDR3. Trimming removed 8 bases at V and 10 bases at J, with 14 bases between. Germline loops: CDR1 MNHNY, CDR2 SVGAGI (reference sequence). Only in-frame clones appear in the TCRdb table, and some are missing; sequencing was by immunoSEQ multiplex PCR. The data show fewer than 100,000 clones, with 82% seen just once and around 10% held by the top ten. The clonotype originates from a woman aged 55-70 years in good health. The source material was blood. V and J are TRBV6-6 and TRBJ1-1; maybe TRBD1 (6 bases). As DNA, the CDR3 is TGTGCCAGCCGGGTACAGGGATCAGCTTTCTTT. Amino acid sequence: CASRVQGSAFF.